This TCR beta chain was sequenced in a study of blood T cell repertoires in COVID-19. Per germline, CDR1 SEHNR and CDR2 FQNEAQ (reference sequence). V was clipped by 1 base and J by 8 bases, with 12 bases between them. The CDR3 is made up of 14 amino acids. The method was immunoSEQ multiplex PCR; TCRdb's version includes in-frame clones alone and lacks a portion of them. The sample consists of some 360,000 clones, 85% to 90% of them appearing once. Sequenced input: PBMCs or T cells enriched from blood (not recorded which). This clonotype was obtained from a woman between 25 and 40 years old who had been exposed to COVID-19. V and J are TRBV7-9 and TRBJ2-1; a weak D match, TRBD1 (5 bases). The CDR3 reads CASSLVGAVDEQFF. CDR3 sequence (DNA): TGTGCCAGCAGCTTAGTAGGGGCCGTGGATGAGCAGTTCTTC.